The T cell receptor beta chain under discussion was sequenced for a study of early stage breast cancer tumors. Study in general: Most invasive tumors, twelve of 16, were ER+/PR+/HER2-. The ER+/PR+/HER2- tumors included about 8 ductal and a few lobular carcinomas.

The V end was cut by 10 bases, the J end by 0 bases, with 13 bases between. The CDR3 is made up of 14 amino acids. Regarding the study as a whole: Blood repertoires resembled normal breast more than tumor.

Each sample had two DNA replicates, 0.45 to 0.65 ug blood or around 1.5 ug tissue. The data were produced by immunoSEQ multiplex PCR, yet TCRdb's version contains in-frame clones alone and is incomplete. The repertoire has some 24,000 clones, roughly 67% of them found once; the top ten carry about 9.9%. Concerning this clone: The antigen is undetermined.

V gene TRBV23-1 combines with J gene TRBJ1-5; no firm D call. TRBV23-1 is filed as an ORF, its function uncertain. The material sequenced was breast tumor tissue. The clonotype was recovered from a person aged 55 to 75 with breast cancer. The CDR3 is CATPSEYSNQPQHF. CDR3 DNA: TGCGCCACCCCGAGCGAGTATAGCAATCAGCCCCAGCATTTT.